The 14 T cell receptor beta chains in this list originate from one sample, sequenced in a study of blood T cell repertoires in COVID-19. Assay: immunoSEQ multiplex PCR; the TCRdb copy retains only in-frame clones and omits some. The sample consists of about 170,000 clones, roughly 86% of them appearing once. Source material: peripheral blood. The source is a middle-aged man who had recovered from COVID-19.

The chain has TRBV6-5 and TRBJ2-1; perhaps TRBD2 as D (5 bases). Germline-derived CDR1 and CDR2 are MNHEY and SVGAGI. V was cut by 7 bases and J by 8 bases, with 15 bases left in between. This CDR3 contains 13 residues. CDR3 in amino acids: CASINLGDHEQFF. The CDR3 coding sequence is TGTGCCAGCATTAATTTGGGAGATCATGAGCAGTTCTTC.

The chain employs TRBV2 and TRBJ2-7; 7 bases match TRBD2. The CDR3 has 15 residues. Germline CDR1 reads SNHLY; CDR2 reads FYNNEI. CDR3 region: CASGPPLAALGEQYF. The CDR3 region has the DNA TGTGCGAGCGGACCCCCTCTAGCGGCATTGGGCGAGCAGTACTTC. The entire variable domain, with the rest obtained from reference TRBV2 and TRBJ2-7, is as follows: EPEVTQTPSHQVTQMGQEVILRCVPISNHLYFYWYRQILGQKVEFLVSFYNNEISEKSEIFDDQFSVERPDGSNFTLKIRSTKLEDSAMYFCASGPPLAALGEQYFGPGTRLTVT.

The V gene is TRBV2, the J gene TRBJ2-5; TRBD1 might be the D (6 bases). The CDR3 contains 17 residues. V dropped 6 bases and J dropped 2 bases, with 22 bases sitting between them. Looked up from germline, CDR1 is SNHLY and CDR2 is FYNNEI. The chain's CDR3 is CASRGPPRDILQETQYF. The CDR3 DNA reads as TGTGCCAGCAGAGGTCCGCCACGGGACATTTTACAAGAGACCCAGTACTTC.

This chain joins TRBV19 and TRBJ2-3; D gene unclear. CDR1 is LNHDA and CDR2 is SQIVND in the germline V gene (reference sequence). The CDR3 contains 13 residues. Trimming removed 6 bases at V and 0 bases at J, with 7 bases between. The CDR3 DNA reads TGTGCCAGTAGGTTACGGAGCACAGATACGCAGTATTTT. Translation: CASRLRSTDTQYF.

This chain connects TRBV27 to TRBJ2-3, with 7 nucleotides matching TRBD1. Germline CDR1 reads MNHEY; CDR2 reads SMNVEV (reference sequence). The CDR3 extends over 15 amino acids. Unmatched junction bases numbered 5, after V lost 3 bases and J lost 2 bases. The CDR3 bases are TGTGCCAGCAGTTTCAGACAGGGCAACACAGATACGCAGTATTTT. Translating gives CASSFRQGNTDTQYF.

This sequence joins TRBV5-6 and TRBJ1-2; no reliable D call. The CDR3 runs to 15 residues. Trimming stripped 4 bases from V and 4 bases from J, with 17 bases between. The germline V gene encodes CDR1 SGHDT and CDR2 YYEEEE. CDR3: CASSPGNGRSYGYTF. DNA of the CDR3: TGTGCCAGCAGCCCCGGAAACGGCCGGAGCTATGGCTACACCTTC. Supplemented by reference TRBV5-6 and TRBJ1-2, the full variable domain reads DAGVTQSPTHLIKTRGQQVTLRCSPKSGHDTVSWYQQALGQGPQFIFQYYEEEERQRGNFPDRFSGHQFPNYSSELNVNALLLGDSALYLCASSPGNGRSYGYTFGSGTRLTVV.

Only a few counts were recorded for this clone. The chain has TRBV5-1 and TRBJ1-3; D perhaps matches TRBD1 (5 bases). V was clipped by 0 bases and J by 3 bases, with 7 bases between them. Germline lookup yields CDR1 SGHRS and CDR2 YFSETQ. This CDR3 is 14 amino acids long. The chain's CDR3 is CASSLAGFGNTIYF. Written as DNA, the CDR3 is TGCGCCAGCAGCTTGGCAGGGTTTGGAAACACCATATATTTT.

This clone was picked up one time. This sequence joins TRBV24-1 and TRBJ2-2, with 7 bases that match TRBD2. J lost 11 bases, V lost 1 base, and 3 bases had no gene match. The CDR3 runs 13 residues. CDR1 KGHDR and CDR2 SFDVKD come from the germline V gene. The CDR3 sequence is CATSDFTSDELFF. CDR3 nucleotides: TGTGCCACCAGTGATTTCACTAGCGACGAGCTGTTTTTT.

This chain uses TRBV3-1 (or the pseudogene TRBV3-2) with TRBJ2-7; D might be TRBD2 (6 bases). The ends were cut back, 4 bases at V and 3 bases at J, with 13 bases in the middle. Germline V CDR1 and CDR2: LGHDT, YNNKEL (reference sequence). The length of the CDR3 is 14 residues. The CDR3 region has the DNA TGTGCCAGCAGCCCGACGACCGGGAGCTACGAGCAGTACTTC. Its translation: CASSPTTGSYEQYF.

This chain uses TRBV6-2 or TRBV6-3 with TRBJ1-6, with 7 bases identical to TRBD1. This CDR3 comprises 14 residues. J gave up 6 bases and V 2 bases, and 1 base lay outside the gene matches. Germline CDR1 MNHEY, CDR2 SVGEGT. The CDR3: CASSYRGLNSPLHF. CDR3 bases: TGTGCCAGCAGTTACAGGGGGCTTAATTCACCCCTCCACTTT.

The genes are TRBV11-3 and TRBJ2-4, with TRBD2 matching 11 bases. The CDR3 length is 19 residues. V dropped 0 bases and J dropped 0; count of bases not matched to a gene: 7. Germline CDR1 reads SGHNT; CDR2 reads YENEEA. The DNA for the CDR3 is TGTGCCAGCAGCTTAGATAATCGGGGACTAGCGGTAGCCAAAAACATTCAGTACTTC. Its translation: CASSLDNRGLAVAKNIQYF.

V is TRBV19 and J is TRBJ2-5; 8 nucleotides align to TRBD2. The CDR3 loop spans 14 amino acids. J lost 2 bases, V lost 5 bases, and 4 bases had no gene match. Germline lookup yields CDR1 LNHDA and CDR2 SQIVND (reference sequence). The CDR3 DNA is TGTGCCAGTAGTTCCGGGAGGGATCAAGAGACCCAGTACTTC. This gives the protein CASSSGRDQETQYF.

This rearrangement joins TRBV7-3 to TRBJ1-5; TRBD1 is a possible D gene (5 bases). Germline CDR1 and CDR2: SGHTA and FQGTGA. The CDR3 has 12 amino acids. Trimming shortened V by 9 bases and J by 7 bases, and 13 bases separated the two germline ends. The CDR3 loop is CASLTGKQPQHF. The CDR3 DNA reads as TGTGCCAGTCTTACAGGAAAACAGCCCCAGCATTTT. The whole variable domain, filled in from reference TRBV7-3 and TRBJ1-5, reads GAGVSQTPSNKVTEKGKYVELRCDPISGHTALYWYRQSLGQGPEFLIYFQGTGAADDSGLPNDRFFAVRPEGSVSTLKIQRTERGDSAVYLCASLTGKQPQHFGDGTRLSIL.

This chain links TRBV30 with TRBJ1-2; 7 bases align to TRBD1. The CDR3 is 12 residues long. V gave up 7 bases and J gave up 7 bases; unmatched junction bases: 9. CDR1 is GTSNPN and CDR2 is SVGIG in the germline V gene (reference sequence). CDR3 coding DNA: TGTGCCTATTCGACAGGGCGTGGTGGCTACACCTTC. Translated, it gives CAYSTGRGGYTF.